Below are 13 T cell receptor beta chains sequenced from a single sample in a study of blood T cell repertoires in COVID-19. The repertoire was sequenced with immunoSEQ multiplex PCR; TCRdb's copy has only in-frame clones and lacks some. This table has roughly 25,000 clones, about 81% appearing once. Source material: peripheral blood. These TCRs come from a human donor in a cohort sampled during active COVID-19.

The chain joins TRBV5-1 to TRBJ1-3, with D unclear. Germline CDR1 SGHRS, CDR2 YFSETQ. Trimming removed 1 base at V and 8 bases at J, with 10 bases between. CDR3 length: 13 amino acids. For the CDR3, the DNA is TGCGCCAGCAGCTTGACCCGAGGAGACACCATATATTTT. Its protein is CASSLTRGDTIYF.

The V and J genes are TRBV7-9 and TRBJ2-3, with TRBD2 matching 8 bases. The CDR3 has 17 amino acids. The germline gives CDR1 SEHNR, CDR2 FQNEAQ (reference sequence). V shed 2 bases, J shed 3 bases, and the junction held 10 bases outside the gene matches. CDR3 sequence: CASSLRPVAGLTDTQYF. Written as DNA, the CDR3 is TGTGCCAGCAGCTTAAGGCCAGTAGCGGGATTGACAGATACGCAGTATTTT.

The chain is built from TRBV18 and TRBJ1-1; maybe TRBD1 (6 bases). The CDR3 is made up of 13 amino acids. V was trimmed by 4 bases and J by 5 bases, leaving 11 bases between them. The V gene's germline CDR1 is KGHSH and CDR2 LQKENI. The DNA for the CDR3 is TGTGCCAGCTCACAGGGGGAGAGGACTGAAGCTTTCTTT. Its protein is CASSQGERTEAFF.

This clone is a singleton in its sample. J is TRBJ1-2 and V is TRBV11-3; D unclear. The CDR3 spans 14 residues. Germline V CDR1 and CDR2: SGHNT, YENEEA. V was shortened by 0 bases and J by 5 bases, with 10 bases between the two germline ends. CDR3 sequence: CASSLDRGPYGYTF. CDR3 nucleotides: TGTGCCAGCAGCTTAGATCGCGGGCCGTATGGCTACACCTTC.

The chain joins TRBV18 to TRBJ2-7, with D maybe TRBD2 (7 bases). The CDR3 runs 15 residues. The V end lost 3 bases, the J end lost 2 bases, and 14 bases lay between the germline ends. Looked up from germline, CDR1 is KGHSH and CDR2 is LQKENI. The CDR3 sequence: CASSPGGGTTYEQYF. The CDR3 DNA reads as TGTGCCAGCTCACCTGGGGGCGGGACTACCTACGAGCAGTACTTC. The variable domain in full, with the rest retrieved from reference TRBV18 and TRBJ2-7, is NAGVMQNPRHLVRRRGQEARLRCSPMKGHSHVYWYRQLPEEGLKFMVYLQKENIIDESGMPKERFSAEFPKEGPSILRIQQVVRGDSAAYFCASSPGGGTTYEQYFGPGTRLTVT.

This chain connects TRBV15 to TRBJ1-2, with D possibly being TRBD1 (5 bases). CDR1 is LNHNV, CDR2 YYDKDF, per germline (reference sequence). Between the trimmed V and J ends, which lost 4 bases and 8 bases, there was a span of 17 bases. This CDR3 contains 14 residues. The CDR3 DNA reads as TGTGCCACCAGCACGGGACTACCGATTTCGGGCTACACCTTC. Its translation is CATSTGLPISGYTF.

The chain recombines TRBV28 with TRBJ2-1; TRBD1 agrees at 8 bases. Trimming cost V 6 bases and J 2 bases; bases outside gene matches: 9. The germline gives CDR1 MDHEN, CDR2 SYDVKM. This CDR3 region has 16 residues. CDR3 nucleotides: TGTGCCAGCAGACCTCACAGGGGGGACACCTACAATGAGCAGTTCTTC. Its translation is CASRPHRGDTYNEQFF.

The V call is TRBV5-4, the J call TRBJ1-2; tentative D call: TRBD1 (6 bases). The CDR3 runs 14 residues. V was pared by 2 bases and J by 8 bases, with 16 bases between. Germline loops: CDR1 SGHNT, CDR2 YYREEE (reference sequence). The chain's CDR3 is CASSLDQGRSGYTF. The CDR3 DNA is TGTGCCAGCAGCTTAGACCAGGGGCGGTCGGGCTACACCTTC.

V gene TRBV4-3 combines with J gene TRBJ2-2, with D uncertain. Germline V gives CDR1 LGHNA, CDR2 YSLEER. This CDR3 spans 16 amino acids. V was pared by 0 bases and J by 6 bases, with 14 bases between. CDR3 sequence: CASSQELLRRPGELFF. In nucleotides, the CDR3 is TGCGCCAGCAGCCAAGAACTTCTGAGGAGACCCGGGGAGCTGTTTTTT.

This chain links TRBV29-1 with TRBJ2-2, with D possibly TRBD2 on 6 matching bases. V lost 5 bases, J lost 5 bases, and 18 bases lay in between. Germline loops: CDR1 SQVTM, CDR2 ANQGSEA. This CDR3 has 15 residues. The CDR3 sequence is CSVPGRGRRTGELFF. The CDR3, as DNA: TGCAGCGTTCCGGGGCGGGGTCGGAGAACCGGGGAGCTGTTTTTT.

The chain links TRBV5-1 to TRBJ2-5, with 8 positions matching TRBD2. Germline CDR1 is SGHRS and CDR2 is YFSETQ. V was clipped by 2 bases and J by 0 bases; unmatched bases: 0. The CDR3 loop spans 14 amino acids. CDR3 DNA sequence: TGCGCCAGCAGCTTCGGGGGGGACCAAGAGACCCAGTACTTC. Protein: CASSFGGDQETQYF.

This chain uses TRBV5-6 with TRBJ1-6; possibly TRBD1 for D (5 bases). Germline V CDR1 and CDR2: SGHDT, YYEEEE. V lost 2 bases and J 8 bases, leaving 8 bases between the germline ends. This CDR3 is built from 13 residues. CDR3 in amino acids: CASSLGRDSPLHF. DNA of the CDR3: TGTGCCAGCAGCTTAGGCAGGGATTCACCCCTCCACTTT.

The chain is built from TRBV5-6 and TRBJ2-7, with 13 bases lining up with TRBD2. The J segment lost 6 bases and the V segment lost 1 base, leaving 1 base of the junction unmatched. CDR1 and CDR2 (germline): SGHDT, YYEEEE. CDR3 size: 14 residues. CDR3 protein: CASSLTSGRVEQYF. As DNA, the CDR3 is TGTGCCAGCAGCTTGACTAGCGGGAGGGTCGAGCAGTACTTC.